Listed below are T cell receptor beta chains from one sample, sequenced in a study of blood T cell repertoires in COVID-19. Profiled with immunoSEQ multiplex PCR; TCRdb holds only in-frame clones, not every one. The repertoire holds just under 60,000 clones, with 70% to 80% as singletons. Sequenced material: peripheral blood. These receptors were obtained from a human donor in a cohort sampled during active COVID-19. Each CDR3 is given with its conserved first and last residue. Each record gives: clone size, D gene, V gene, J gene, CDR3 protein, CDR3 DNA. A D gene is named only where the DNA matches it firmly. For some rows the clone size is stated as once, few or many, or as a class when expanded; others skip it.

>.|.|TRBV25-1|TRBJ1-2
CASSEFRAGYTF
TGTGCCAGCAGTGAATTCAGGGCCGGCTACACCTTC
>.|.|TRBV6-5|TRBJ1-1
CASRLQRQVNTEAFF
TGTGCCAGCAGGCTGCAACGGCAGGTGAACACTGAAGCTTTCTTT
>.|.|TRBV5-6|TRBJ2-1
CASSWGGHPQFF
TGTGCCAGCAGCTGGGGGGGGCACCCGCAGTTCTTC
>.|.|TRBV7-9|TRBJ2-2
CASSRTGNTGELFF
TGTGCCAGCAGCCGGACTGGTAACACCGGGGAGCTGTTTTTT
>.|TRBD2|TRBV2|TRBJ2-3
CASSPGLAGSADTQYF
TGTGCCAGCAGCCCGGGACTAGCGGGATCGGCAGATACGCAGTATTTT
>few|.|TRBV28|TRBJ1-5
CASSAQGGVGQPQHF
TGTGCCAGCTCAGCACAGGGCGGAGTTGGTCAGCCCCAGCATTTT
>.|.|TRBV7-2|TRBJ1-5
CASSPQQGDSNQPQHF
TGTGCCAGCAGCCCACAACAGGGTGATAGCAATCAGCCCCAGCATTTT
>.|.|TRBV5-4|TRBJ2-1
CASSSDQGAYNEQFF
TGTGCCAGCAGCTCGGACCAGGGTGCCTACAATGAGCAGTTCTTC
>.|.|TRBV28|TRBJ2-7
CASSSEAYEQYF
TGTGCCAGCAGTTCTGAGGCATACGAGCAGTACTTC
>.|TRBD1|TRBV11-2|TRBJ1-5
CASSLGTGGGQPQHF
TGTGCCAGCAGCTTAGGGACAGGGGGCGGCCAGCCCCAGCATTTT
>.|.|TRBV9|TRBJ2-3
CASSARTGTDTQYF
TGTGCCAGCAGCGCCAGGACTGGTACAGATACGCAGTATTTT
>few|TRBD1|TRBV7-2|TRBJ2-7
CASSVGGINYEQYF
TGTGCCAGCAGCGTAGGGGGCATAAACTACGAGCAGTACTTC
>once|TRBD1|TRBV30|TRBJ1-5
CAWSLGGAGQPQHF
TGTGCCTGGAGTCTAGGGGGCGCAGGCCAGCCCCAGCATTTT
>few|.|TRBV19|TRBJ2-7
CASTFGRGYEQYF
TGTGCCAGTACCTTCGGGAGAGGTTACGAGCAGTACTTC
>.|.|TRBV15|TRBJ2-7
CATSSGGGRNEQYF
TGTGCCACCAGCAGTGGGGGGGGCCGCAACGAGCAGTACTTC
>once|.|TRBV6-5|TRBJ2-7
CASSYLNEQYF
TGTGCCAGCAGTTACCTTAACGAGCAGTACTTC
>.|TRBD1|TRBV3-1/TRBV3-2|TRBJ2-3
CASSQATGGADTQYF
TGTGCCAGCAGCCAAGCGACAGGGGGGGCAGATACGCAGTATTTT
>.|.|TRBV3-1/TRBV3-2|TRBJ2-1
CASSQAGARLAVFHSLYNEQFF
TGTGCCAGCAGCCAAGCGGGGGCGCGTCTAGCGGTATTTCACTCCCTCTACAATGAGCAGTTCTTC
>.|.|TRBV28|TRBJ2-7
CASSTPPSEQYF
TGTGCCAGCAGTACCCCCCCGAGTGAGCAGTACTTC
>once|.|TRBV19|TRBJ1-2
CASSITGIYGYTF
TGTGCCAGTAGTATTACCGGGATCTATGGCTACACCTTC
>.|TRBD2|TRBV28|TRBJ2-7
CASRGGDEQYF
TGTGCCAGCAGGGGGGGGGACGAGCAGTACTTC
>.|.|TRBV27|TRBJ2-5
CASSARRGWETQYF
TGTGCCAGCAGTGCCCGCCGGGGGTGGGAGACCCAGTACTTC